Listed below are T cell receptor beta chains from one sample, sequenced in a study of blood T cell repertoires in COVID-19. TCRdb's copy holds only in-frame clones and misses some; the assay was immunoSEQ multiplex PCR. Among around 190,000 clones listed, around nine tenths were seen once. The material sequenced was peripheral blood. The source of these receptors is a man between 25 and 39 years old with acute or convalescent COVID-19. Each CDR3 is given with its conserved first and last residue. D genes are given only for firm matches. Part of the rows lack a size; the others show once, few, many or a class for expanded clones.

NA	NA	TRBV24-1	TRBJ1-2	TGTGCCACCAGTGATCAAGACACACTCTATGGCTACACCTTC	CATSDQDTLYGYTF
NA	TRBD1	TRBV19	TRBJ1-2	TGTGCCAGTAAATTACAGGGGAATTCCTATGGCTACACCTTC	CASKLQGNSYGYTF
NA	NA	TRBV6-2/TRBV6-3	TRBJ1-2	TGTGCCAGCAGCCAATCGGTTGGCTACACCTTC	CASSQSVGYTF
NA	TRBD1	TRBV19	TRBJ1-5	TGTGCCAGTAGTATTCGACAGGGGCTCAATCAGCCCCAGCATTTT	CASSIRQGLNQPQHF
NA	TRBD1	TRBV10-3	TRBJ2-3	TGTGCCATCAGCACCGGGACAGGGGGTGGCCCAGATACGCAGTATTTT	CAISTGTGGGPDTQYF
NA	TRBD1	TRBV30	TRBJ1-1	TGTGCCCGCGAAGTGACAGGGGGCACTGAAGCTTTCTTT	CAREVTGGTEAFF
NA	NA	TRBV28	TRBJ1-1	TGTGCCAGCAGTGAAACAGAGGCGACAGGGAACACTGAAGCTTTCTTT	CASSETEATGNTEAFF
NA	NA	TRBV11-2	TRBJ1-2	TGTGCCAGCAGCGCTAGAAGCAGGGATCTCCTTAACTATGGCTACACCTTC	CASSARSRDLLNYGYTF
NA	TRBD2	TRBV7-9	TRBJ2-5	TGTGCCAGCAGCTTCTCTACTAGCGGGTGGCAAGAGACCCAGTACTTC	CASSFSTSGWQETQYF
NA	TRBD1	TRBV6-5	TRBJ1-1	TGTGCCAGCAGTACGGGTTGGGGACAGTACACTGAAGCTTTCTTT	CASSTGWGQYTEAFF
NA	NA	TRBV30	TRBJ1-2	TGTGCCTGGAGGTACACCTATGGCTACACCTTC	CAWRYTYGYTF
NA	TRBD2	TRBV3-1/TRBV3-2	TRBJ2-7	TGTGCCAGCATGACTAGCGGGGGGAACGAGCAGTACTTC	CASMTSGGNEQYF
NA	NA	TRBV6-5	TRBJ1-3	TGTGCCAGCAGGAGTTCCGGAAACACCATATATTTT	CASRSSGNTIYF
once	NA	TRBV7-6	TRBJ1-5	TGTGCCAGCAGCGGGCCAGGGGGCAATCAGCCCCAGCATTTT	CASSGPGGNQPQHF
once	NA	TRBV19	TRBJ1-2	TGTGCCAGTAGTGAGAGGCTAGTCGTAAATGGCTACACCTTC	CASSERLVVNGYTF
NA	NA	TRBV18	TRBJ1-5	TGTGCCAGCTCACGGACAGACTATAGCAATCAGCCCCAGCATTTT	CASSRTDYSNQPQHF
NA	NA	TRBV30	TRBJ1-1	TGTGCCTGGAGTAACGGGAACACTGAAGCTTTCTTT	CAWSNGNTEAFF
NA	NA	TRBV9	TRBJ2-2	TGTGCCAGCAGCGTTAGTCAGGTCGGGGAGCTGTTTTTT	CASSVSQVGELFF
once	NA	TRBV5-1	TRBJ2-3	TGCGCCAGCAGCTTGCACACAGATACGCAGTATTTT	CASSLHTDTQYF
NA	NA	TRBV5-1	TRBJ1-2	TGCGCCAGCAGGACGGACTCCTGGGGCTACACCTTC	CASRTDSWGYTF
NA	NA	TRBV3-1/TRBV3-2	TRBJ1-6	TGTGCCAGCAGCCAAGATGCTGGGGCGAGGAATTCACCCCTCCACTTT	CASSQDAGARNSPLHF
NA	TRBD1	TRBV19	TRBJ2-7	TGTGCCAGTAGTACCAGGAAACAGGGGATGTCCTACGAGCAGTACTTC	CASSTRKQGMSYEQYF
few	NA	TRBV15	TRBJ1-2	TGTGCCACCAGCGAGCGTTTGGCTGGTGGCTACACCTTC	CATSERLAGGYTF
NA	NA	TRBV19	TRBJ2-7	TGTGCCAGTAGCCCCCAGGGAATGTGGGCAACCAGCTCCTACGAGCAGTACTTC	CASSPQGMWATSSYEQYF
NA	NA	TRBV2	TRBJ1-1	TGTGCCAGCAGTCCAAGACAGATCATGAACACTGAAGCTTTCTTT	CASSPRQIMNTEAFF
NA	TRBD1	TRBV19	TRBJ1-2	TGTGCCAGTAGCATCGGGGGACAGAATTATGGCTACACCTTC	CASSIGGQNYGYTF
NA	NA	TRBV24-1	TRBJ2-3	TGTGCCACCAGTGACCGCGTCCCAGATACGCAGTATTTT	CATSDRVPDTQYF
once	TRBD1	TRBV4-1	TRBJ1-3	TGCGCCAGCAGCCAGAGGGACAGGGGAGGAGACACCATATATTTT	CASSQRDRGGDTIYF
NA	TRBD2	TRBV9	TRBJ2-7	TGTGCCAGCAGCGTTGGCCAGCGGGGTTCCTACGAGCAGTACTTC	CASSVGQRGSYEQYF
NA	TRBD1	TRBV4-1	TRBJ1-2	TGCGCCAGCAGCCAAGTAACAGGGGGCGATGGCTACACCTTC	CASSQVTGGDGYTF
NA	NA	TRBV6-5	TRBJ2-7	TGTGCCAGCAGTTCCCCGGCGCGGGCTGCTTTCGAGCAGTACTTC	CASSSPARAAFEQYF
NA	NA	TRBV6-1	TRBJ2-3	TGTGCCAGCAGTGAAGTCCCGTTGGATACGCAGTATTTT	CASSEVPLDTQYF
NA	TRBD1	TRBV28	TRBJ1-3	TGTGCCAGCAGTTTTTGGCGGGACAGGGCCTCCTCTGGAAACACCATATATTTT	CASSFWRDRASSGNTIYF
NA	TRBD1	TRBV27	TRBJ1-1	TGTGCCAGCGGCCCTGAATACAGGGGGGACATGAACACTGAAGCTTTCTTT	CASGPEYRGDMNTEAFF
NA	NA	TRBV6-5	TRBJ1-6	TGTGCCAGCACCTTCGGGACAAGTAATTCACCCCTCCACTTT	CASTFGTSNSPLHF
NA	NA	TRBV30	TRBJ1-4	TGTGCCTGGAGTGTAAAGGGGCTAGCAACTAATGAAAAACTGTTTTTT	CAWSVKGLATNEKLFF
NA	TRBD2	TRBV10-3	TRBJ2-2	TGTGCCATCAGTGAGTCATGGACTAGCGGGACCACCGGGGAGCTGTTTTTT	CAISESWTSGTTGELFF
NA	NA	TRBV5-1	TRBJ2-5	TGCGCCAGCAGCTTAGGTTACCTTCCGGGGGGCGTTAGAGAGACCCAGTACTTC	CASSLGYLPGGVRETQYF
NA	NA	TRBV7-9	TRBJ1-2	TGTGCCAGCAGCCTCCTCCCAGGGGACTATGGCTACACCTTC	CASSLLPGDYGYTF
once	TRBD1	TRBV5-1	TRBJ1-5	TGCGCCAGCAGCCCGGAGGGGGCGGGCAATCAGCCCCAGCATTTT	CASSPEGAGNQPQHF
NA	TRBD2	TRBV4-2	TRBJ2-3	TGTGCCAGCAGCCAAGAGACTAGCGGGAGGGCCAATACGCAGTATTTT	CASSQETSGRANTQYF
NA	NA	TRBV20-1	TRBJ1-3	TGCAGTGCTAGTGCACAGTTCTCTGGAAACACCATATATTTT	CSASAQFSGNTIYF
NA	NA	TRBV6-5	TRBJ1-2	TGTGCCAGCAGTTCAGACAGTCCTTCTAGGGGTTATGGCTACACCTTC	CASSSDSPSRGYGYTF
NA	NA	TRBV3-1/TRBV3-2	TRBJ2-5	TGTGCCAGCAGCCAAGCAAGCGGCAAAACGTACCAAGAGACCCAGTACTTC	CASSQASGKTYQETQYF
NA	NA	TRBV19	TRBJ2-3	TGTGCCAGTAATTGGGGACTCTCCCATTCAGAAGATACGCAGTATTTT	CASNWGLSHSEDTQYF
NA	NA	TRBV10-1	TRBJ2-7	TGCGCCAGCAGTGATTCCCCAGCGTCGGGTGAGCAGTACTTC	CASSDSPASGEQYF
few	TRBD2	TRBV28	TRBJ2-1	TGTGCCAGCGGAGAAAGGACTAGCGGGTACGATGAGCAGTTCTTC	CASGERTSGYDEQFF
NA	TRBD2	TRBV6-5	TRBJ2-7	TGTGCCAGCAGTTTGGGACTAGCGGGGGGAGGCTACGAGCAGTACTTC	CASSLGLAGGGYEQYF
NA	TRBD2	TRBV13	TRBJ2-1	TGTGCCAGCAGCTTAGGCCTTTCGGGAGGGAGGTACAATGAGCAGTTCTTC	CASSLGLSGGRYNEQFF